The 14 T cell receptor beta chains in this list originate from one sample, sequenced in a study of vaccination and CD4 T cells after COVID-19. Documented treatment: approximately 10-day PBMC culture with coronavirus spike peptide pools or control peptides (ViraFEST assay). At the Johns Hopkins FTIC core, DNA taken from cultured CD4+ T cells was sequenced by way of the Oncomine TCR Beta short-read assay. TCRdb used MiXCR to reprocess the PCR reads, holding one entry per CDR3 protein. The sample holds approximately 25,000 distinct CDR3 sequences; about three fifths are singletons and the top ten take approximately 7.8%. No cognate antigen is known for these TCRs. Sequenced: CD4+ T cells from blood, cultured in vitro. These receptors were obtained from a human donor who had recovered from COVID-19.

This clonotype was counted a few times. CDR3 in DNA: TGTGCCAGCAGGACAGGGGTTCCCTATGGCTACACCTTC. It yields the protein CASRTGVPYGYTF. The chain joins TRBV27 to TRBJ1-2; 8 positions match TRBD1. The V gene's germline CDR1 is MNHEY and CDR2 SMNVEV (reference sequence). V trimming: 6 bases; J trimming: 4 bases; junction bases outside the gene matches: 4. The CDR3 is 13 amino acids.

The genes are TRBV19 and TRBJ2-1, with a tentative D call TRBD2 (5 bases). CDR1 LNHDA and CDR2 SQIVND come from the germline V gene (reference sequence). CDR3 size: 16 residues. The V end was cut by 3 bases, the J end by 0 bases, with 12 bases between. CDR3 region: CASSMGSGTSYNEQFF. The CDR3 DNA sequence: TGTGCCAGTAGTATGGGGAGCGGTACCTCCTACAATGAGCAGTTCTTC.

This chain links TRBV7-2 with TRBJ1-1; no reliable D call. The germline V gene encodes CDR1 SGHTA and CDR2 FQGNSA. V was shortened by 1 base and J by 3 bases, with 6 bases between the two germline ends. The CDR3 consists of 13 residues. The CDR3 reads CASSLGLYTEAFF. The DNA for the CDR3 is TGTGCCAGCAGCTTAGGTTTGTACACTGAAGCTTTCTTT.

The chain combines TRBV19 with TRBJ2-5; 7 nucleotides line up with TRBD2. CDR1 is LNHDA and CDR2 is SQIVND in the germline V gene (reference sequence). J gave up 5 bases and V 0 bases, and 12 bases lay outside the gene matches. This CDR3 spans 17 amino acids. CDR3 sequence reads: CASSIDVVGGPRETQYF. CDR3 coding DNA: TGTGCCAGTAGTATAGATGTTGTGGGAGGGCCGAGGGAGACCCAGTACTTC.

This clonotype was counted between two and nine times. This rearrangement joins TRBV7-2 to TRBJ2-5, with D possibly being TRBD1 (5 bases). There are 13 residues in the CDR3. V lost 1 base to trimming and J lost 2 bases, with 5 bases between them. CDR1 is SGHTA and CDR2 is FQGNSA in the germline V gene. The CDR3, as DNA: TGTGCCAGCAGCTTAGGACAGCAAGAGACCCAGTACTTC. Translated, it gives CASSLGQQETQYF.

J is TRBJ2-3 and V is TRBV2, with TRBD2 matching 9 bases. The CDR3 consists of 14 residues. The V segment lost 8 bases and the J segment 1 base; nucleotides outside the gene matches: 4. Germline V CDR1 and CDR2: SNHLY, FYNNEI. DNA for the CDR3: TGTGCCAGCGAAGGGACTAGCCGCACAGATACGCAGTATTTT. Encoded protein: CASEGTSRTDTQYF.

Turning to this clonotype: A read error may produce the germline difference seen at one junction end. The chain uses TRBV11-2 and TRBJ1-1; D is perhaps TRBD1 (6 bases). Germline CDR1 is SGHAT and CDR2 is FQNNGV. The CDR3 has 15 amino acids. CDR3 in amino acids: CASSPLSGGRTEAFF. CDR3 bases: TGCGCCAGCAGCCCGTTATCCGGGGGGCGCACTGAAGCTTTCTTT.

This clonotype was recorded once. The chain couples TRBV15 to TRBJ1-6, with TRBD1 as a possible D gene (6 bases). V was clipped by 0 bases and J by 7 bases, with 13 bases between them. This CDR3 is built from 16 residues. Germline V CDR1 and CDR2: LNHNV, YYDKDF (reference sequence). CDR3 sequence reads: CATSRDWGAGNSPLHF. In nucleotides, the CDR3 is TGTGCCACCAGCAGAGATTGGGGGGCGGGAAATTCACCCCTCCACTTT.

In DNA form, the CDR3 reads TGTGCCACTTCCCCAGCTAGCGGGAGGTTGGAAGAGCAGTACTTC. The encoded protein is CATSPASGRLEEQYF. The V call is TRBV7-2, the J call TRBJ2-7; 11 bases are shared with TRBD2. CDR1 is SGHTA, CDR2 FQGNSA, per germline. Trimming removed 10 bases from V and 7 bases from J; junction bases left unmatched: 15. The CDR3 loop spans 15 amino acids. The full variable domain, with the rest looked up from reference TRBV7-2 and TRBJ2-7, is GAGVSQSPSNKVTEKGKDVELRCDPISGHTALYWYRQSLGQGLEFLIYFQGNSAPDKSGLPSDRFSAERTGGSVSTLTIQRTQQEDSAVYLCATSPASGRLEEQYFGPGTRLTVT.

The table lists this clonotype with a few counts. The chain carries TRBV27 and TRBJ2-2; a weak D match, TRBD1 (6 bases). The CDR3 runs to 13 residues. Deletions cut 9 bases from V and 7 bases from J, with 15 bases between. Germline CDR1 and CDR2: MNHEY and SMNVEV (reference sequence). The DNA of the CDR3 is TGTGCCAGTCAACCGTGGGGGCGCGGGGAGCTGTTTTTT. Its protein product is CASQPWGRGELFF.

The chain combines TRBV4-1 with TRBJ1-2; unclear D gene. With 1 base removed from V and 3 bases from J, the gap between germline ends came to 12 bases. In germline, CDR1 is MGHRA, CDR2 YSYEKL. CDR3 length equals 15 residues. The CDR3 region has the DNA TGCGCCAGCAGCCAAGTAGGGCCGGCGGACTATGGCTACACCTTC. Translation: CASSQVGPADYGYTF.

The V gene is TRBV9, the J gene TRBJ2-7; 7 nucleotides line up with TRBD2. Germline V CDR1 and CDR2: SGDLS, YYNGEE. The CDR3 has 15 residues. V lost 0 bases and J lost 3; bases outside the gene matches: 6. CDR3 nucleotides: TGTGCCAGCAGCGTAGAGCCTAGCGGTTACTACGAGCAGTACTTC. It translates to CASSVEPSGYYEQYF.

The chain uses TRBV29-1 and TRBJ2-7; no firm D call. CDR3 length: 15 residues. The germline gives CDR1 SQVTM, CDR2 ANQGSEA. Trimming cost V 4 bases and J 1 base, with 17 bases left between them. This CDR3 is CSVGMDVLLSYEQYF. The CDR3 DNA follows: TGCAGCGTTGGCATGGACGTTCTCCTTTCCTACGAGCAGTACTTC.

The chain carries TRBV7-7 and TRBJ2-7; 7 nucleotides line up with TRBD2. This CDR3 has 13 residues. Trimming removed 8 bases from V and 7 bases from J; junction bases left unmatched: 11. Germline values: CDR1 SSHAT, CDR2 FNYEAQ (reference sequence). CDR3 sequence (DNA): TGTGCCAGCGCCGTCATGGGGGGGAGGGAGCAGTACTTC. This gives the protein CASAVMGGREQYF.